The TCR beta chain described here comes from a study of T cells in Graves' hyperthyroidism and ophthalmopathy. Study-wide results and caveats: Stable hyperthyroidism was told apart from ophthalmopathy by a model built on 13 V-J features. Blood also carried most thyroid clonotypes expanded above 0.001.

Amplification targeted TCR beta CDR3 regions from RNA transcripts. Primed by the HTBI set, a first-round RT-PCR was run on the TCR CDR3. MiXCR, run by TCRdb on the multiplex PCR reads, gives a single entry per CDR3 protein. The repertoire holds fewer than 900,000 distinct CDR3 sequences, around 19% seen once, with 16% in the top ten. This clonotype was seen a few times. The antigen is unknown. The CDR3 is 16 residues long. Trimming took 4 bases from V and 0 from J, leaving 12 bases between them. The hyperthyroidism was newly diagnosed and had lasted under 2 months; the patients were aged 18 to 65. The TCR sequence derives from a woman between 45 and 60 years old with Graves' hyperthyroidism that later progressed to Graves' ophthalmopathy. The specimen sequenced was blood. J is TRBJ1-4 and V is TRBV12-3 or TRBV12-4, with TRBD1 as a possible D gene (5 bases). The CDR3 sequence: CASSSHRRATNEKLFF. DNA of the CDR3: TGTGCCAGCAGTTCGCACAGGAGAGCAACTAATGAAAAACTGTTTTTT.